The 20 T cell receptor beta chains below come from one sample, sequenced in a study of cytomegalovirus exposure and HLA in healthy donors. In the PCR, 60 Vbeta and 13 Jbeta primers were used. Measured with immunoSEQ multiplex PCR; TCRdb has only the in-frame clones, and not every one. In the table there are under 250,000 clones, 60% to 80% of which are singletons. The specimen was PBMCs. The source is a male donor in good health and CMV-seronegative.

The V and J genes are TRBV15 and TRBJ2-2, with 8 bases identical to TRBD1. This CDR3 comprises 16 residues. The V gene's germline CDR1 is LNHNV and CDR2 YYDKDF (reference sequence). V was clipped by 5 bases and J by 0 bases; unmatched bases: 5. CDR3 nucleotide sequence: TGTGCCACCAGCGGAAGGGACAGGTCGAACACCGGGGAGCTGTTTTTT. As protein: CATSGRDRSNTGELFF.

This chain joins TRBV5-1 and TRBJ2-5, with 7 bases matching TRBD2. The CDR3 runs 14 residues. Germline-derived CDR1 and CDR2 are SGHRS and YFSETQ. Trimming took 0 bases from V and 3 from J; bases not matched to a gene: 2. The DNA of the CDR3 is TGCGCCAGCAGCTTGGACCGGGGGGAAGAGACCCAGTACTTC. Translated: CASSLDRGEETQYF.

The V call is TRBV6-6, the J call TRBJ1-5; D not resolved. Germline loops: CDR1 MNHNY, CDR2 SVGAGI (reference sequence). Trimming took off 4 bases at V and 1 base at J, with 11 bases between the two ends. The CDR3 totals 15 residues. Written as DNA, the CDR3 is TGTGCCAGCAGTTTCTCGAGAGTAAGCAATCAGCCCCAGCATTTT. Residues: CASSFSRVSNQPQHF.

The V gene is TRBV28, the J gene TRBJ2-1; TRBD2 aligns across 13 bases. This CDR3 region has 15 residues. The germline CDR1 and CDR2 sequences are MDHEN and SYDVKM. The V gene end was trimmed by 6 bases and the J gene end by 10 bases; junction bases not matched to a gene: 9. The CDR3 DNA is TGTGCCAGCAGCGACACTAGCGGGAGGGCCCTCGAGCAGTTCTTC. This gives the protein CASSDTSGRALEQFF.

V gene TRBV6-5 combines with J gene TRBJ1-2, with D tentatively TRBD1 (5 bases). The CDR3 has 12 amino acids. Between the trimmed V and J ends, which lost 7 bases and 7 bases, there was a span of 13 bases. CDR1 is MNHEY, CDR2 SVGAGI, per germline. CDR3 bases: TGTGCCAGCACCCGGGTGGGGGGTGGCTACACCTTC. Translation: CASTRVGGGYTF.

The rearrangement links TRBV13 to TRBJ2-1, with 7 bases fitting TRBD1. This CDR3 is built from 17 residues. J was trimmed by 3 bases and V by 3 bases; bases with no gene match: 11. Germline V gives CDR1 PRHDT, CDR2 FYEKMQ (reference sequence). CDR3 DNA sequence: TGTGCCAGCAGCTTGTACTTGAAACGACAGGGCTACAATGAGCAGTTCTTC. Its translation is CASSLYLKRQGYNEQFF.

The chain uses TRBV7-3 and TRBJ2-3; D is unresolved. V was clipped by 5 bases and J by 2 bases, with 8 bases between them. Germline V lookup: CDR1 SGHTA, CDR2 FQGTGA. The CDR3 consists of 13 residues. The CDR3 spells CASSQTLTDTQYF. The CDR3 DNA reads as TGTGCCAGCAGCCAAACTCTCACAGATACGCAGTATTTT. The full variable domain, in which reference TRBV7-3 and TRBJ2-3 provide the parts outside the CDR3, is GAGVSQTPSNKVTEKGKYVELRCDPISGHTALYWYRQSLGQGPEFLIYFQGTGAADDSGLPNDRFFAVRPEGSVSTLKIQRTERGDSAVYLCASSQTLTDTQYFGPGTRLTVL.

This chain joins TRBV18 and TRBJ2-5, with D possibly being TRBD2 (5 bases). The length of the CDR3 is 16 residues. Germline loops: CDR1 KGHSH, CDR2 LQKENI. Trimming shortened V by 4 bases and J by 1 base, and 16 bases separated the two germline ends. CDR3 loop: CASSLTLTAVQETQYF. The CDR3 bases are TGTGCCAGCTCACTCACGTTAACAGCGGTCCAAGAGACCCAGTACTTC.

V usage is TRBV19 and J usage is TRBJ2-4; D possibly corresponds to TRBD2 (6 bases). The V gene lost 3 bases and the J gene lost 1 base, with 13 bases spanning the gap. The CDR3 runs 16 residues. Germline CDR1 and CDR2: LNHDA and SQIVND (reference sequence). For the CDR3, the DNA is TGTGCCAGTAGTATCGTCTCAACTAGCGCCAAAAACATTCAGTACTTC. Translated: CASSIVSTSAKNIQYF.

The CDR3 here is CASSLDRGSGEKLFF. The CDR3 DNA reads TGTGCCAGCAGCTTGGACCGGGGGTCGGGTGAAAAACTGTTTTTT. The chain carries TRBV5-4 and TRBJ1-4; D perhaps matches TRBD1 (5 bases). V lost 0 bases and J 7 bases, leaving 13 bases between the germline ends. The CDR3 covers 15 residues. Germline V lookup: CDR1 SGHNT, CDR2 YYREEE (reference sequence). Drawing the rest from reference TRBV5-4 and TRBJ1-4, the complete variable domain is ETGVTQSPTHLIKTRGQQVTLRCSSQSGHNTVSWYQQALGQGPQFIFQYYREEENGRGNFPPRFSGLQFPNYSSELNVNALELDDSALYLCASSLDRGSGEKLFFGSGTQLSVL.

CDR3 in DNA: TGTGCCAGCAGGGGTTGGCTAGCGGGACCCTACGAGCAGTACTTC. It yields the protein CASRGWLAGPYEQYF. J is TRBJ2-7 and V is TRBV2, with 9 positions matching TRBD2. Unmatched junction bases numbered 8, after V lost 6 bases and J lost 2 bases. CDR3 length: 15 residues. CDR1 is SNHLY and CDR2 is FYNNEI in the germline V gene.

The CDR3 here is CAISPLAGQGGVIQETQYF. CDR3 in DNA: TGTGCCATCAGCCCGCTAGCGGGCCAAGGGGGAGTAATCCAAGAGACCCAGTACTTC. V is TRBV10-3 and J is TRBJ2-5; TRBD2 matches at 8 bases. This CDR3 spans 19 amino acids. V lost 6 bases to trimming and J lost 1 base; unmatched junction nucleotides: 19. CDR1 and CDR2 (germline): ENHRY, SYGVKD.

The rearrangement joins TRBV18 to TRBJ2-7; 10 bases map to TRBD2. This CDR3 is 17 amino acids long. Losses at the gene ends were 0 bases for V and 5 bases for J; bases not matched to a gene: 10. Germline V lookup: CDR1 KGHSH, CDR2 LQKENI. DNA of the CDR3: TGTGCCAGCTCACCACCGCGTACTAGCGGGGCCCCTAACGAGCAGTACTTC. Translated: CASSPPRTSGAPNEQYF.

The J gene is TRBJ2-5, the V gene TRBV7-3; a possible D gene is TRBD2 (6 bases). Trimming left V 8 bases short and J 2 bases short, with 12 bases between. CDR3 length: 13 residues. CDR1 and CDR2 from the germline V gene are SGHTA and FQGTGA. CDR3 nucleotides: TGTGCCAGCGGACTCGGGGGTCAAGAGACCCAGTACTTC. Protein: CASGLGGQETQYF.

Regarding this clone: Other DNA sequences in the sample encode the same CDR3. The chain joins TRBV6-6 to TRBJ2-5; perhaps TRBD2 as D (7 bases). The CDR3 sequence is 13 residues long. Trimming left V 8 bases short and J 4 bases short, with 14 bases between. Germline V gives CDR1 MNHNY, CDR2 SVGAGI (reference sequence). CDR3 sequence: CASRLGGRETQYF. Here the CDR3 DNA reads TGTGCCAGCCGTTTGGGGGGGCGAGAGACCCAGTACTTC.

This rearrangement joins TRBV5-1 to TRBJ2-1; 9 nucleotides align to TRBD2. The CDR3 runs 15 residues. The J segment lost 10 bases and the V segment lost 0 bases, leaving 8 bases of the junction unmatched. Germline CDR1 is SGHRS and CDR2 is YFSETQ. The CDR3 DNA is TGCGCCAGCAGCTTGGCCGCGGGAGGGCCGGGAGAGCAGTTCTTC. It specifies CASSLAAGGPGEQFF.

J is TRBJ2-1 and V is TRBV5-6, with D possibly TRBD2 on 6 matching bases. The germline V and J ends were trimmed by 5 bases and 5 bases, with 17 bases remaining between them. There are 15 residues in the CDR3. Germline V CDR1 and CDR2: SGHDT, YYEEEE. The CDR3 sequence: CASRLTGGAHNEQFF. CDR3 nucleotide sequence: TGTGCCAGCAGGTTGACGGGCGGGGCGCACAATGAGCAGTTCTTC.

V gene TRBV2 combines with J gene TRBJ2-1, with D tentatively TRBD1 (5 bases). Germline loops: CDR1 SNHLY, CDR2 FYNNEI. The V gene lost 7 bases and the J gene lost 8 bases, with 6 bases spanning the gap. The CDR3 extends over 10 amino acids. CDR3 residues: CASKTDEQFF. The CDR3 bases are TGTGCCAGCAAGACAGATGAGCAGTTCTTC.

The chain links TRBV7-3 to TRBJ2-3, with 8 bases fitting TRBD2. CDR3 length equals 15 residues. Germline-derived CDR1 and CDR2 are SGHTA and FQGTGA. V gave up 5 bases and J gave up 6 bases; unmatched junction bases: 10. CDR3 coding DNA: TGTGCCAGCAGCCCAACGGGCGGCGGGGGGGATACGCAGTATTTT. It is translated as CASSPTGGGGDTQYF.

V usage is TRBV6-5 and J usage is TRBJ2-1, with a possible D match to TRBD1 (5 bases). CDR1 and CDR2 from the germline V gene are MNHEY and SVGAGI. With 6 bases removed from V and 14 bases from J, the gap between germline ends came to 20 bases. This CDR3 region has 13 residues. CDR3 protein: CASRIYKDNGEFF. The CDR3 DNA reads TGTGCCAGCAGGATCTATAAGGACAACGGAGAGTTCTTC.